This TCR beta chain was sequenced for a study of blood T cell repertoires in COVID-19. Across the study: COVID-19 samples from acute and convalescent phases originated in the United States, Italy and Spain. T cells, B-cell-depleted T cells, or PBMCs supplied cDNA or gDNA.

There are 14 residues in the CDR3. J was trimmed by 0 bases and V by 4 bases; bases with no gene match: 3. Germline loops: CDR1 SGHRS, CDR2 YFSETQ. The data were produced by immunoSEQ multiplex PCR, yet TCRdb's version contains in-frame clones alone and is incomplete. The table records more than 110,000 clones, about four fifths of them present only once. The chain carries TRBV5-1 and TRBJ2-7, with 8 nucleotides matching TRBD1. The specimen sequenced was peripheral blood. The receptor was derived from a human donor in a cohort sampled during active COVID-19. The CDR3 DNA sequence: TGCGCCAGCAGCGGGGACAGGCCCTCCTACGAGCAGTACTTC. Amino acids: CASSGDRPSYEQYF. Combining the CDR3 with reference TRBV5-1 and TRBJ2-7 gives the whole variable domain KAGVTQTPRYLIKTRGQQVTLSCSPISGHRSVSWYQQTPGQGLQFLFEYFSETQRNKGNFPGRFSGRQFSNSRSEMNVSTLELGDSALYLCASSGDRPSYEQYFGPGTRLTVT.